One and the same sample provided the 17 T cell receptor beta chains below, sequenced in a study of tumor-infiltrating lymphocytes in localized non-small cell lung cancer (dated by TCRdb to the early 2020s). The protocol used for the library was the immunoSEQ multiplex PCR assay. TCRdb limited this immuneACCESS table to in-frame rearrangements with V and J called. A share of clones is missing; checked studies link under half to unresolved V genes, and the rest is unexplained. This sample has 9,500 to 15,000 clones in its table, and 65% to 90% of those were observed once. The ten largest clones take up around 8.6% of the sample. The sample taken for sequencing was lung tumor tissue. These receptors were taken from a human donor with non-small cell lung cancer.

The J gene is TRBJ1-1, the V gene TRBV10-3; maybe TRBD1 (6 bases). CDR3 length: 15 amino acids. V was shortened by 0 bases and J by 4 bases, with 12 bases between the two germline ends. In germline, CDR1 is ENHRY, CDR2 SYGVKD. The CDR3 loop reads CAISESWGQGTEAFF. The CDR3 DNA follows: TGTGCCATCAGTGAGTCTTGGGGGCAGGGCACTGAAGCTTTCTTT.

The J gene is TRBJ2-2, the V gene TRBV7-6, with a tentative D call TRBD1 (6 bases). Germline V lookup: CDR1 SGHVS, CDR2 FNYEAQ. This CDR3 contains 15 residues. Trimming shortened V by 5 bases and J by 5 bases, and 15 bases separated the two germline ends. The CDR3 sequence: CASSPKAQGTGELFF. Written as DNA, the CDR3 is TGTGCCAGCAGCCCAAAGGCCCAGGGGACCGGGGAGCTGTTTTTT.

The V gene is TRBV6-5, the J gene TRBJ2-2, with a tentative D call TRBD2 (5 bases). In germline, CDR1 is MNHEY, CDR2 SVGAGI. This CDR3 comprises 12 residues. Trimming took off 6 bases at V and 8 bases at J, with 10 bases between the two ends. The CDR3 coding sequence is TGTGCCAGCAGGGAGGCAAAGGGGGAGCTGTTTTTT. Translated, it gives CASREAKGELFF.

As DNA, the CDR3 is TGTGCCAGCGATGACAGAGTGAACACTGAAGCTTTCTTT. Protein sequence: CASDDRVNTEAFF. J is TRBJ1-1 and V is TRBV19, with a weak D call TRBD1 (5 bases). Germline V CDR1 and CDR2: LNHDA, SQIVND (reference sequence). The ends were cut back, 9 bases at V and 0 bases at J, with 11 bases in the middle. This CDR3 spans 13 amino acids.

The chain couples TRBV13 to TRBJ2-3, with D possibly being TRBD1 or TRBD2 (6 bases each). CDR1 is PRHDT, CDR2 FYEKMQ, per germline (reference sequence). The CDR3 covers 17 residues. V gave up 2 bases and J gave up 2 bases, with 17 bases separating them. As DNA, the CDR3 is TGTGCCAGCAGCTTAAGGGGGGCCGACATCCTCACAGATACGCAGTATTTT. Translating it yields CASSLRGADILTDTQYF.

This clone has just one count. The chain employs TRBV5-1 and TRBJ1-4; 8 bases are a match to TRBD1. Trimming took 4 bases from V and 4 from J; bases not matched to a gene: 6. From germline, CDR1 is SGHRS and CDR2 YFSETQ. The CDR3 extends over 15 amino acids. The CDR3 loop reads CASSPQGAGNEKLFF. The CDR3 nucleotides read TGCGCCAGCAGCCCGCAGGGGGCAGGTAATGAAAAACTGTTTTTT.

This clone was detected only a few times. Here the CDR3 DNA reads TGTGCCTGGAGTCTTCTAGAAACCGGGACTGAAGCTTTCTTT. It specifies CAWSLLETGTEAFF. V and J are TRBV30 and TRBJ1-1; D is unresolved. The CDR3 contains 14 residues. The germline V gene encodes CDR1 GTSNPN and CDR2 SVGIG (reference sequence). Trimming left V 2 bases short and J 5 bases short, with 15 bases between. Complete variable domain (other parts from reference TRBV30 and TRBJ1-1): SQTIHQWPATLVQPVGSPLSLECTVEGTSNPNLYWYRQAAGRGLQLLFYSVGIGQISSEVPQNLSASRPQDRQFILSSKKLLLSDSGFYLCAWSLLETGTEAFFGQGTRLTVV.

The V and J genes are TRBV19 and TRBJ2-3, with 7 bases that match TRBD2. Germline values: CDR1 LNHDA, CDR2 SQIVND (reference sequence). With V trimmed by 4 bases and J by 3 bases, 13 bases remained unmatched. The CDR3 totals 17 residues. The CDR3 nucleotides are TGTGCCAGTAGTACCCGAGCGGGCGGGAGAGAGACAGATACGCAGTATTTT. Its protein product is CASSTRAGGRETDTQYF.

This clone turned up a few times. The chain couples TRBV11-2 to TRBJ2-7, with D unresolved. V dropped 1 base and J dropped 7 bases, with 8 bases sitting between them. The CDR3 sequence is 12 residues long. The germline V gene encodes CDR1 SGHAT and CDR2 FQNNGV. The CDR3 protein is CASSLGSGEQYF. The CDR3 nucleotides read TGTGCCAGCAGCTTAGGGTCTGGGGAGCAGTACTTC.

This chain's CDR3 is CASVGQGSYEQYF. CDR3 DNA sequence: TGTGCCAGCGTGGGACAGGGTTCCTACGAGCAGTACTTC. This rearrangement joins TRBV2 to TRBJ2-7, with 9 positions matching TRBD1. CDR1 SNHLY and CDR2 FYNNEI come from the germline V gene. Trimming cost V 8 bases and J 1 base; bases outside gene matches: 3. CDR3 length: 13 residues.

V is TRBV6-1 and J is TRBJ1-2, with TRBD1 matching 9 bases. V lost 8 bases, J lost 7 bases, and 8 bases stayed unmatched. Germline CDR1 is MNHNS and CDR2 is SASEGT. The CDR3 is made up of 13 amino acids. Written as DNA, the CDR3 is TGTGCCAGCTTTACAGGGGGCGCGGCTGGCTACACCTTC. It is translated as CASFTGGAAGYTF.

As DNA, the CDR3 is TGTGCCAGCAGCTTCTCTAGCGAAGGCTACGAGCAGTACTTC. It specifies CASSFSSEGYEQYF. This chain uses TRBV7-2 with TRBJ2-7, with a weak D call TRBD2 (6 bases). The germline gives CDR1 SGHTA, CDR2 FQGNSA. The CDR3 is made up of 14 amino acids. Trimming took 3 bases from V and 3 from J, leaving 12 bases between them.

This clone was counted a few times. This sequence joins TRBV4-2 and TRBJ2-7; 8 nucleotides align to TRBD2. CDR1 and CDR2 (germline): LGHNA, YNFKEQ. Unmatched junction bases numbered 7, after V lost 0 bases and J lost 3 bases. The CDR3 totals 16 residues. The CDR3 DNA follows: TGTGCCAGCAGCCAAGAATTCAGCGGGAGTGTCTACGAGCAGTACTTC. This translates into CASSQEFSGSVYEQYF.

This clone was found once. The V gene is TRBV27, the J gene TRBJ2-2; D might be TRBD2 (5 bases). Per the germline V gene, CDR1 is MNHEY and CDR2 is SMNVEV (reference sequence). V was pared by 6 bases and J by 1 base, with 9 bases between. The length of the CDR3 is 14 residues. The DNA for the CDR3 is TGTGCCAGCAGACGCGGAGGGAACACCGGGGAGCTGTTTTTT. The encoded protein is CASRRGGNTGELFF.

The V call is TRBV5-8, the J call TRBJ2-1; D is ambiguous. CDR3 size: 12 residues. From germline, CDR1 is SGHTS and CDR2 YDEGEE. Trimming pared 4 bases from V and 7 bases from J, leaving 9 bases between. The CDR3 loop is CASSLLRNEQFF. CDR3 nucleotides: TGTGCCAGCAGCCTACTGCGTAATGAGCAGTTCTTC.

V is TRBV29-1 and J is TRBJ1-1, with D tentatively TRBD1 (6 bases). V gave up 6 bases and J gave up 1 base, with 18 bases separating them. Per the germline V gene, CDR1 is SQVTM and CDR2 is ANQGSEA. The CDR3 totals 15 residues. As DNA, the CDR3 is TGCAGCGTATCAGGGGTCGTTGTAGGGAACACTGAAGCTTTCTTT. Translated: CSVSGVVVGNTEAFF.

The gene calls are TRBV7-2 and TRBJ2-1, with D hard to call. CDR3 length: 14 residues. The germline gives CDR1 SGHTA, CDR2 FQGNSA. V lost 5 bases, J lost 4 bases, and 12 bases lay in between. The CDR3 reads CASSPRVEYNEQFF. The CDR3 nucleotides are TGTGCCAGCAGCCCCCGAGTGGAATACAATGAGCAGTTCTTC.